These 9 T cell receptor beta chains were sequenced from one sample in a study of blood T cell repertoires in COVID-19 (dated by TCRdb to 2020 to 2021). To prepare the library, the immunoSEQ multiplex PCR assay was applied. This is the immuneACCESS table as TCRdb keeps it, with only in-frame sequences that have V and J called. A part of the clones is gone; compared with another copy, unresolved V genes explain less than half, and the rest is unexplained. The sample yields some 150,000 clones; around 87% were counted once. 5% to 6% of the sample lies in the top ten. The sequencing input was peripheral blood. These receptor sequences come from a human donor in a cohort sampled during active COVID-19.

The V and J genes are TRBV7-9 and TRBJ2-3, with 8 bases that match TRBD1. In germline, CDR1 is SEHNR, CDR2 FQNEAQ (reference sequence). The V segment lost 5 bases and the J segment 4 bases; nucleotides outside the gene matches: 11. The CDR3 runs 16 residues. This CDR3 is CASSPRGQGSADTQYF. The CDR3 nucleotides read TGTGCCAGCAGCCCGAGAGGACAGGGTAGCGCAGATACGCAGTATTTT.

The chain couples TRBV3-1 (or the pseudogene TRBV3-2) to TRBJ1-6; possibly TRBD1 for D (6 bases). The germline gives CDR1 LGHDT, CDR2 YNNKEL (reference sequence). V was shortened by 4 bases and J by 7 bases, with 11 bases between the two germline ends. The CDR3 loop spans 14 amino acids. CDR3 protein: CASSPGQSNSPLHF. For the CDR3, the DNA is TGTGCCAGCAGCCCCGGACAGTCAAATTCACCCCTCCACTTT.

V gene TRBV6-5 combines with J gene TRBJ2-5, with D perhaps TRBD1 (6 bases). Germline values: CDR1 MNHEY, CDR2 SVGAGI. CDR3 length: 14 residues. Trimming left V 7 bases short and J 7 bases short, with 19 bases between. For the CDR3, the DNA is TGTGCCAGCACCCCTGGACAGCCTGGGTGGACCCAGTACTTC. It specifies CASTPGQPGWTQYF.

The chain uses TRBV3-1 (or the pseudogene TRBV3-2) and TRBJ1-2; perhaps TRBD1 as D (6 bases). V was pared by 7 bases and J by 5 bases, with 17 bases between. This CDR3 is 14 amino acids long. Germline V gene sequence: CDR1 LGHDT, CDR2 YNNKEL (reference sequence). The CDR3 DNA follows: TGTGCCAGCACCTCAGCGGGGGCTCCTTATGGCTACACCTTC. Translated: CASTSAGAPYGYTF.

This chain joins TRBV5-1 and TRBJ1-3; the D gene is possibly TRBD1 (5 bases). Germline CDR1 reads SGHRS; CDR2 reads YFSETQ. Trimming shortened V by 5 bases and J by 0 bases, and 15 bases separated the two germline ends. The CDR3 contains 16 residues. As DNA, the CDR3 is TGCGCCAGCAGTTCCCAAGGGGCGGACTCTGGAAACACCATATATTTT. Protein sequence: CASSSQGADSGNTIYF.

The chain is built from TRBV11-2 and TRBJ2-1, with TRBD1 matching 11 bases. V dropped 5 bases and J dropped 6; count of bases not matched to a gene: 6. The CDR3 length is 15 residues. Germline-derived CDR1 and CDR2 are SGHAT and FQNNGV. The CDR3 spells CASSRGTGGANEQFF. The CDR3, as DNA: TGTGCCAGCAGCCGGGGGACAGGGGGGGCCAATGAGCAGTTCTTC.

The V call is TRBV10-1, the J call TRBJ2-3; no firm D call. Trimming cost V 3 bases and J 2 bases, with 3 bases left between them. The V gene's germline CDR1 is WNHNN and CDR2 SYGVQD (reference sequence). The CDR3 spans 12 residues. CDR3 coding DNA: TGCGCCAGCAGTGACAACACAGATACGCAGTATTTT. Translation: CASSDNTDTQYF.

The chain uses TRBV10-2 and TRBJ2-5; tentatively, D is TRBD2 (6 bases). V lost 8 bases, J lost 5 bases, and 15 bases lay in between. The germline gives CDR1 WSHSY, CDR2 SAAADI. The CDR3 spans 13 residues. DNA of the CDR3: TGCGCCAGCCTTGAGGCGGGAACGGAGACCCAGTACTTC. Protein sequence: CASLEAGTETQYF.

The rearrangement uses TRBV18 and TRBJ2-1; D may be TRBD1 (6 bases). The CDR3 is 14 amino acids. V was trimmed by 2 bases and J by 2 bases, leaving 7 bases between them. In germline, CDR1 is KGHSH, CDR2 LQKENI. The CDR3 sequence: CASSPTGTYNEQFF. The CDR3 DNA sequence: TGTGCCAGCTCACCAACAGGGACCTACAATGAGCAGTTCTTC.